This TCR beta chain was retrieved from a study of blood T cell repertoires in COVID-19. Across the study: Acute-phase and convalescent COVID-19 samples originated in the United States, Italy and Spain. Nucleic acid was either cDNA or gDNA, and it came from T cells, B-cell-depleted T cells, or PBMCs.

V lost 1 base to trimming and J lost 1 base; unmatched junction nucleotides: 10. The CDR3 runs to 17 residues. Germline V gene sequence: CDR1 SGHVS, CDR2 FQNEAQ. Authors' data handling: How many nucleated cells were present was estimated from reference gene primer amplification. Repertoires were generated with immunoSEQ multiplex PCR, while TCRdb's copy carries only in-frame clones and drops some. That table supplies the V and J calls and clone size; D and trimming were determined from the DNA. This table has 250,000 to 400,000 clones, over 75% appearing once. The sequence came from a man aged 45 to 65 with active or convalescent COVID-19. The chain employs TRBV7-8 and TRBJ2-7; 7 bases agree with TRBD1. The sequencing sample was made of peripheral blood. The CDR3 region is CASSLVGRQGVSYEQYF. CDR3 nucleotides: TGTGCCAGCAGCTTAGTCGGACGGCAGGGGGTATCCTACGAGCAGTACTTC.